One sample yielded the 8 T cell receptor beta chains listed below, sequenced in a study of blood T cell repertoires in COVID-19. Profiled with immunoSEQ multiplex PCR; TCRdb holds only in-frame clones, not every one. The sample records about 14,000 clones, roughly 87% being singletons. Sequenced sample: peripheral blood. These receptor sequences come from a human donor with active COVID-19. The donor label of this sample is uncertain.

There are a few counts of this clone. The J gene is TRBJ2-6, the V gene TRBV3-1 (or the pseudogene TRBV3-2); 7 bases fit TRBD1. V lost 7 bases, J lost 0 bases, and 9 bases stayed unmatched. Germline V gene lookup returns CDR1 LGHDT and CDR2 YNNKEL (reference sequence). This CDR3 has 17 amino acids. The CDR3 coding sequence is TGTGCCAGCACCTACAGGGGCTTGAGCTCTGGGGCCAACGTCCTGACTTTC. This gives the protein CASTYRGLSSGANVLTF.

The V gene is TRBV28, the J gene TRBJ1-6, with D possibly TRBD1 on 5 matching bases. The CDR3 has 14 amino acids. Trimming removed 7 bases from V and 6 bases from J, with 13 bases in between. CDR1 is MDHEN, CDR2 SYDVKM, per germline. CDR3 amino acids: CASTSPGVNSPLHF. In nucleotides, the CDR3 is TGTGCCAGCACCTCCCCGGGGGTTAATTCACCCCTCCACTTT. Together with reference TRBV28 and TRBJ1-6, the CDR3 gives the full variable domain: DVKVTQSSRYLVKRTGEKVFLECVQDMDHENMFWYRQDPGLGLRLIYFSYDVKMKEKGDIPEGYSVSREKKERFSLILESASTNQTSMYLCASTSPGVNSPLHFGNGTRLTVT.

This rearrangement joins TRBV15 to TRBJ1-5, with no clear D. CDR3 size: 13 residues. Trimming took 6 bases from V and 4 from J, leaving 10 bases between them. CDR1 and CDR2 (germline): LNHNV, YYDKDF (reference sequence). The CDR3 loop is CATSWATNQPQHF. In DNA form, the CDR3 reads TGTGCCACCAGTTGGGCAACTAATCAGCCCCAGCATTTT. The entire variable domain, with the rest obtained from reference TRBV15 and TRBJ1-5, is as follows: DAMVIQNPRYQVTQFGKPVTLSCSQTLNHNVMYWYQQKSSQAPKLLFHYYDKDFNNEADTPDNFQSRRPNTSFCFLDIRSPGLGDTAMYLCATSWATNQPQHFGDGTRLSIL.

The J gene is TRBJ2-5, the V gene TRBV29-1; 7 bases are a match to TRBD2. V lost 7 bases to trimming and J lost 3 bases; unmatched junction nucleotides: 8. Looked up from germline, CDR1 is SQVTM and CDR2 is ANQGSEA. The CDR3 covers 13 residues. CDR3 amino acids: CSGVWSGEETQYF. The DNA for the CDR3 is TGCAGCGGAGTCTGGAGCGGGGAAGAGACCCAGTACTTC.

The rearrangement joins TRBV10-3 to TRBJ2-2; D is uncertain. This CDR3 is built from 13 residues. V lost 8 bases and J lost 4, with 11 bases in between. The germline CDR1 and CDR2 sequences are ENHRY and SYGVKD. CDR3 loop: CAIAQKITGELFF. DNA for the CDR3: TGTGCCATCGCACAGAAGATCACCGGGGAGCTGTTTTTT.

This clone has just one count. The chain couples TRBV7-9 to TRBJ1-1, with D unresolved. Trimming removed 7 bases from V and 7 bases from J, with 22 bases in between. The CDR3 sequence is 15 residues long. CDR1 is SEHNR and CDR2 is FQNEAQ in the germline V gene (reference sequence). CDR3 coding DNA: TGTGCCAGCACCCCAGGAGGTGTTAGGGTTGGTGAAGCTTTCTTT. This translates into CASTPGGVRVGEAFF.

J is TRBJ2-2 and V is TRBV12-5; D possibly corresponds to TRBD1 (5 bases). The CDR3 extends over 16 amino acids. V shed 0 bases and J shed 3 bases, with 11 bases lying between them. CDR1 and CDR2 (germline): LGHNT, FRNRAP. The DNA for the CDR3 is TGTGCTAGTGGTTTGGTTTCGACAGCCGACACCGGGGAGCTGTTTTTT. Its translation is CASGLVSTADTGELFF.

In nucleotides, the CDR3 is TGTGCCAGCAGCCCCGACAGGGACGAGCAGTACTTC. Its protein product is CASSPDRDEQYF. The V gene is TRBV7-9, the J gene TRBJ2-7; TRBD1 matches at 7 bases. Germline trimming cut 5 bases from V and 5 bases from J; bases unmatched to any gene: 3. The CDR3 sequence is 12 residues long. CDR1 is SEHNR and CDR2 is FQNEAQ in the germline V gene (reference sequence).